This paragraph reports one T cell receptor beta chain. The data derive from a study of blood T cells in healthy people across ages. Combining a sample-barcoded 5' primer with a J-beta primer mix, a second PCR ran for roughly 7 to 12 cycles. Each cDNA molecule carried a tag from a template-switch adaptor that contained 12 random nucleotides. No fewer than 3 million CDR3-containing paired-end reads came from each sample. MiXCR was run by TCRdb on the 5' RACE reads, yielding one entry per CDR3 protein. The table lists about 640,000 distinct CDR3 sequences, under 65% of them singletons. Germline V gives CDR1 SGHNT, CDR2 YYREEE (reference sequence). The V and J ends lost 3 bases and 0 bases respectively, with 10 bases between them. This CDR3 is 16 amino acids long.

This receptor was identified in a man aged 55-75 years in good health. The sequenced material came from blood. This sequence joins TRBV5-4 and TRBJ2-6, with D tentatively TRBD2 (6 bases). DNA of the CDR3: TGTGCCAGCAGCTCCTACGGGGGCTCTGGGGCCAACGTCCTGACTTTC. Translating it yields CASSSYGGSGANVLTF.